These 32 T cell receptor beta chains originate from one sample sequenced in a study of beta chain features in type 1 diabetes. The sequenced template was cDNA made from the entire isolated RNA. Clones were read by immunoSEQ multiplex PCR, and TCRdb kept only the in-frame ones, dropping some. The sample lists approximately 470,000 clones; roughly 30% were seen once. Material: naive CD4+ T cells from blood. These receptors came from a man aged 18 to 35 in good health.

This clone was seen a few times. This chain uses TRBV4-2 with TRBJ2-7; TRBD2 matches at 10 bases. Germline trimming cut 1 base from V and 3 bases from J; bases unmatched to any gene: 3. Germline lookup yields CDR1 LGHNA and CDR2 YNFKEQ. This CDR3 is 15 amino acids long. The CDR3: CASSQGLAGYYEQYF. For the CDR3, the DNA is TGTGCCAGCAGCCAAGGACTAGCGGGCTACTACGAGCAGTACTTC.

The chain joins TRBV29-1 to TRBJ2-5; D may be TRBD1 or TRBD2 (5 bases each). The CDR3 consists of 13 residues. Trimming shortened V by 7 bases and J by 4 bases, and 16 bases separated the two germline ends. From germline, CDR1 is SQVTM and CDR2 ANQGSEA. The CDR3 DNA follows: TGCAGCGCTCCGGGACCCTTAAGAGAGACCCAGTACTTC. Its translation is CSAPGPLRETQYF.

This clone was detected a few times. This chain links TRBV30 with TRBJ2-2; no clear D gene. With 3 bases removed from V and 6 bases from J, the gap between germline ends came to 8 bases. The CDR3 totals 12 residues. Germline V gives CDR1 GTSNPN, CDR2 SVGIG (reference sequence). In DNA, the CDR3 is TGTGCCTGGAGGTCTGAGGCCGGGGAGCTGTTTTTT. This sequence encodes CAWRSEAGELFF.

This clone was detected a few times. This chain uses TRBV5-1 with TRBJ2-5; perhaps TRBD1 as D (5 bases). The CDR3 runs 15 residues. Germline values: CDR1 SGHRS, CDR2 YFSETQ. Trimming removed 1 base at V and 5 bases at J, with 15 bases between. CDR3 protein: CASSLFSGPDETQYF. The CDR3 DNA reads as TGCGCCAGCAGCTTGTTTTCAGGGCCGGACGAGACCCAGTACTTC.

CDR3 DNA: TGTGCCAGCAATATAGACAGCTATGGCTACACCTTC. Protein product: CASNIDSYGYTF. This rearrangement joins TRBV28 to TRBJ1-2; TRBD1 is a possible D gene (5 bases). Germline assignment: CDR1 MDHEN and CDR2 SYDVKM. The CDR3 loop spans 12 amino acids. V lost 7 bases, J lost 4 bases, and 10 bases lay in between.

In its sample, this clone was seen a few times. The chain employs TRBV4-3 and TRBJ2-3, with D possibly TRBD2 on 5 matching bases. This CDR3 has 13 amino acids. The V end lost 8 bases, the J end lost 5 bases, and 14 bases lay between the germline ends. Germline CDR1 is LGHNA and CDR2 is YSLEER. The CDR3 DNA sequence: TGCGCCAGCGGGGTACGGGAAGGAGATACGCAGTATTTT. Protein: CASGVREGDTQYF.

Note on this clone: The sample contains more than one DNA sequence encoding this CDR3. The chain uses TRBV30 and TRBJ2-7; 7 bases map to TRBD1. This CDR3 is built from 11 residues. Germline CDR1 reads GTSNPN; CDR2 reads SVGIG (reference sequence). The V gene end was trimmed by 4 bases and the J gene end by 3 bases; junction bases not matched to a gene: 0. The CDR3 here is CAWNRGYEQYF. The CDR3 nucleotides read TGTGCCTGGAACAGGGGCTACGAGCAGTACTTC.

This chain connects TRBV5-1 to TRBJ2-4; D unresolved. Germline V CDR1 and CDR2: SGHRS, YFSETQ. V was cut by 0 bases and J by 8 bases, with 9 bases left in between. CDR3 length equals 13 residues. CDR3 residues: CASSLALRDIQYF. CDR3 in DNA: TGCGCCAGCAGCTTGGCACTCCGGGACATTCAGTACTTC.

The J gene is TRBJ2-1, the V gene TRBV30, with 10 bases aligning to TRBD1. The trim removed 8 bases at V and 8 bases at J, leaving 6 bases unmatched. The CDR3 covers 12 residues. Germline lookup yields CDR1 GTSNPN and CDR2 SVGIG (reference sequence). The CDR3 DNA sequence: TGTGCCCGGTCGACAGGGGGCGATGAGCAGTTCTTC. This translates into CARSTGGDEQFF. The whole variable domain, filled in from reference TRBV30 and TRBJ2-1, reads SQTIHQWPATLVQPVGSPLSLECTVEGTSNPNLYWYRQAAGRGLQLLFYSVGIGQISSEVPQNLSASRPQDRQFILSSKKLLLSDSGFYLCARSTGGDEQFFGPGTRLTVL.

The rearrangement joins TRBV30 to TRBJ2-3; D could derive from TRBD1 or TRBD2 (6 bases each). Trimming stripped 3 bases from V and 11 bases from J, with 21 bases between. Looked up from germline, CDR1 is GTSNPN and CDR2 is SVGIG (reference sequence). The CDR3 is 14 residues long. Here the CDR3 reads CAWRSGEAPGEQYF. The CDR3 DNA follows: TGTGCCTGGAGATCAGGGGAGGCCCCTGGAGAGCAGTATTTT.

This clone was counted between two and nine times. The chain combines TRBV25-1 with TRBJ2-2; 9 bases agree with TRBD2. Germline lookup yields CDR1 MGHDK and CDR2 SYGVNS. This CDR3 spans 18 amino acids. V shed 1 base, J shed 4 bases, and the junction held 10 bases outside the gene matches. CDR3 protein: CASSEWGQLAGGTGELFF. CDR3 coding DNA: TGTGCCAGCAGTGAATGGGGGCAACTAGCGGGCGGCACCGGGGAGCTGTTTTTT.

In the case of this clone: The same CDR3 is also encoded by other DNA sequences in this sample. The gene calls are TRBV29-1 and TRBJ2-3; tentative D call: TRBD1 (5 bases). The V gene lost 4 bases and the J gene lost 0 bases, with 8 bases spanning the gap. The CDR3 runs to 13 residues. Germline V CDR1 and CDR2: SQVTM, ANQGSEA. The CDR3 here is CSVGGASTDTQYF. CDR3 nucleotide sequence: TGCAGCGTTGGTGGGGCCAGCACAGATACGCAGTATTTT.

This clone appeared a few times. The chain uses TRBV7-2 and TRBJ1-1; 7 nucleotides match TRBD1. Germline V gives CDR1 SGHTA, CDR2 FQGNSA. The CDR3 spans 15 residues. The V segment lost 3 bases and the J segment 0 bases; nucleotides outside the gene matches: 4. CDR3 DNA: TGTGCCAGCAGCTTCCGGACAGGTTTGAACACTGAAGCTTTCTTT. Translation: CASSFRTGLNTEAFF.

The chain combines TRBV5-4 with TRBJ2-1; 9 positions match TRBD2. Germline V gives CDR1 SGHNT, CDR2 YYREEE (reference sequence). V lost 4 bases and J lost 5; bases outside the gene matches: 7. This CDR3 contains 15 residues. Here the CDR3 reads CASSPRLAVNNEQFF. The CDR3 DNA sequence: TGTGCCAGCAGCCCTAGACTAGCGGTTAACAATGAGCAGTTCTTC.

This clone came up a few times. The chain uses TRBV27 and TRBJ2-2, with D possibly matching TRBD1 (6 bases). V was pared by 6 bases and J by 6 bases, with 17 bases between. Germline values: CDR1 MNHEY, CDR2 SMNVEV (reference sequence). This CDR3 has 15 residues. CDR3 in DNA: TGTGCCAGCAGCGGGACGGCAGGGGCGGCCGGGGAGCTGTTTTTT. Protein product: CASSGTAGAAGELFF.

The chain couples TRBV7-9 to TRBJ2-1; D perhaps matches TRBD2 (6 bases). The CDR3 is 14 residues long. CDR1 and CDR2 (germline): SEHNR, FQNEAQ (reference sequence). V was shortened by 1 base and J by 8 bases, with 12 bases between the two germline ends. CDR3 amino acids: CASSLVPGVDEQFF. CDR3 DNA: TGTGCCAGCAGCTTAGTCCCGGGAGTAGATGAGCAGTTCTTC.

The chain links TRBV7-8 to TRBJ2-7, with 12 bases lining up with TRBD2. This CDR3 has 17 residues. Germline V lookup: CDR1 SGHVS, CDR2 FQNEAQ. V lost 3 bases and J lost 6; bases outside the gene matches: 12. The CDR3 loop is CASSLGRTSGAVGEQYF. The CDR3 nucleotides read TGTGCCAGCAGCTTGGGAAGGACTAGCGGGGCGGTAGGCGAGCAGTACTTC.

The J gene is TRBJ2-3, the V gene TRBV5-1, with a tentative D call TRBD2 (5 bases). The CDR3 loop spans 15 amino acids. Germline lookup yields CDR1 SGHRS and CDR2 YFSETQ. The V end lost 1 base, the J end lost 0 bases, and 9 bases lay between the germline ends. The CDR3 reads CASSLLVASTDTQYF. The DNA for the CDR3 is TGCGCCAGCAGCTTGCTGGTAGCGAGCACAGATACGCAGTATTTT.

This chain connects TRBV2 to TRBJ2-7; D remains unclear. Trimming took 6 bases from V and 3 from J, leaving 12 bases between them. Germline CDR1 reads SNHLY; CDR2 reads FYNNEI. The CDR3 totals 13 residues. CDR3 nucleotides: TGTGCCAGCAGAGACGGACGAGGCTACGAGCAGTACTTC. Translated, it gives CASRDGRGYEQYF.

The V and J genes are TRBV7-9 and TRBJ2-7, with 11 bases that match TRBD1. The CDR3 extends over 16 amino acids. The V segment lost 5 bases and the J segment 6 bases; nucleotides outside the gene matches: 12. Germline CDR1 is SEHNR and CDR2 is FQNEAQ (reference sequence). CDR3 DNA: TGTGCCAGCAGCCCACTTAGGACAGGGGGCAGCGGCGAGCAGTACTTC. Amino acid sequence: CASSPLRTGGSGEQYF. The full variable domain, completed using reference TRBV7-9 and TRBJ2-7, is DTGVSQNPRHKITKRGQNVTFRCDPISEHNRLYWYRQTLGQGPEFLTYFQNEAQLEKSRLLSDRFSAERPKGSFSTLEIQRTEQGDSAMYLCASSPLRTGGSGEQYFGPGTRLTVT.

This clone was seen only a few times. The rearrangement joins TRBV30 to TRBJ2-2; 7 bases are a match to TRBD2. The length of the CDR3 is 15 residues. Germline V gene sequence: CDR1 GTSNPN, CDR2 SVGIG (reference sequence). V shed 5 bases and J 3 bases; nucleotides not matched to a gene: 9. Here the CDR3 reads CAWGGGRVDTGELFF. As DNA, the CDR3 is TGTGCCTGGGGTGGCGGGAGAGTCGACACCGGGGAGCTGTTTTTT.

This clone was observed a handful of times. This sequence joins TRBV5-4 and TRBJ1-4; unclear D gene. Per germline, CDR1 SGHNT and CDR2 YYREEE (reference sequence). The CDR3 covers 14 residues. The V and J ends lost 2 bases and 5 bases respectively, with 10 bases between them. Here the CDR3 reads CASSFAGRNEKLFF. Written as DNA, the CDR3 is TGTGCCAGCAGCTTTGCTGGCAGGAATGAAAAACTGTTTTTT.

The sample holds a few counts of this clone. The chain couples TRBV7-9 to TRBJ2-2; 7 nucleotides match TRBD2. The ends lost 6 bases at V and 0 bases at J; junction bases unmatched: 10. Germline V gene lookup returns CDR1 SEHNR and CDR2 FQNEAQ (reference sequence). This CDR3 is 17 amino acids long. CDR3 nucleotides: TGTGCCAGCAGGGAGGGCCTTGGGACTACGAACACCGGGGAGCTGTTTTTT. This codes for CASREGLGTTNTGELFF.

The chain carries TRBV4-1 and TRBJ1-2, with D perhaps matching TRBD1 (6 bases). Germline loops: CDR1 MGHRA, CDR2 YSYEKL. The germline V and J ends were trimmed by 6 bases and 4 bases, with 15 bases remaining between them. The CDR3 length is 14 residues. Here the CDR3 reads CASRHRALGYGYTF. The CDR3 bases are TGCGCCAGCAGACACAGGGCCCTAGGCTATGGCTACACCTTC.

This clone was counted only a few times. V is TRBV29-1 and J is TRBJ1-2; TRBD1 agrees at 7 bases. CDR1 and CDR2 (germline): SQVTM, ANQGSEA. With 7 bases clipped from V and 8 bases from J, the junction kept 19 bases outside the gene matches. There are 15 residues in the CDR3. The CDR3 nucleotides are TGCAGCGCCCTCATAGGTCCAGGGGGTCCCGAGGGCTACACCTTC. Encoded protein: CSALIGPGGPEGYTF.

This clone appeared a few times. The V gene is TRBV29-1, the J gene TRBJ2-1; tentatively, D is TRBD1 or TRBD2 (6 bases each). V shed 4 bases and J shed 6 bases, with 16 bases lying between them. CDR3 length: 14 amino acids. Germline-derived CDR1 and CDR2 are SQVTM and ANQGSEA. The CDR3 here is CSVVRDMSFNEQFF. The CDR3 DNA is TGCAGCGTTGTGCGGGACATGTCGTTCAATGAGCAGTTCTTC.

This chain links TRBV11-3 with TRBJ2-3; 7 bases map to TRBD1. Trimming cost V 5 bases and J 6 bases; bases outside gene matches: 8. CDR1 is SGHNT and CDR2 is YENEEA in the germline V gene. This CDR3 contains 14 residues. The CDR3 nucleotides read TGTGCCAGCAGCGCCCGGACAGGACCCGATACGCAGTATTTT. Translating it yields CASSARTGPDTQYF.

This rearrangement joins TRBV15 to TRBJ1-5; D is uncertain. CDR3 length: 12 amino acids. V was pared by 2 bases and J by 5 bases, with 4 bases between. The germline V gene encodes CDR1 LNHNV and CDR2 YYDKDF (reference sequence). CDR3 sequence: CATSRKDQPQHF. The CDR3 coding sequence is TGTGCCACCAGCAGAAAGGATCAGCCCCAGCATTTT.

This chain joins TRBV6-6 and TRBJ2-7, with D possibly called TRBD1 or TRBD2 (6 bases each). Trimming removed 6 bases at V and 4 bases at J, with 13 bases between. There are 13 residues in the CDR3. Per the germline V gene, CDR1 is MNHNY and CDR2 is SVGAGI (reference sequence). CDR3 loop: CASSREGGYEQYF. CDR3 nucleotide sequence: TGTGCCAGCAGCCGAGAGGGGGGTTACGAGCAGTACTTC.

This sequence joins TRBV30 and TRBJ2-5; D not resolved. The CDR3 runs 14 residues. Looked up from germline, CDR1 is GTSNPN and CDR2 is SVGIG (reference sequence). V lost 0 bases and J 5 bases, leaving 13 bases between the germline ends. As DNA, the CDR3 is TGTGCCTGGAGTGTGCGGAAGGGATGGGAGACCCAGTACTTC. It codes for CAWSVRKGWETQYF.

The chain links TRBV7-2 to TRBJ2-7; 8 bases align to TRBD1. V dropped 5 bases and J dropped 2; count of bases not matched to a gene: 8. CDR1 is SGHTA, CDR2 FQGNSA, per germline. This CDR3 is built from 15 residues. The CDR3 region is CASSPDRGQPYEQYF. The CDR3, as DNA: TGTGCCAGCAGCCCAGACAGGGGTCAGCCCTACGAGCAGTACTTC.

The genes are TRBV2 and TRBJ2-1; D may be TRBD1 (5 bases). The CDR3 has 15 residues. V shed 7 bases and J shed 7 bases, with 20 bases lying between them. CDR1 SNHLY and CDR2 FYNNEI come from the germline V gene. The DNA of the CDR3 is TGTGCCAGCAACCCGGACATTTCCTACGGGAATGAGCAGTTCTTC. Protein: CASNPDISYGNEQFF.